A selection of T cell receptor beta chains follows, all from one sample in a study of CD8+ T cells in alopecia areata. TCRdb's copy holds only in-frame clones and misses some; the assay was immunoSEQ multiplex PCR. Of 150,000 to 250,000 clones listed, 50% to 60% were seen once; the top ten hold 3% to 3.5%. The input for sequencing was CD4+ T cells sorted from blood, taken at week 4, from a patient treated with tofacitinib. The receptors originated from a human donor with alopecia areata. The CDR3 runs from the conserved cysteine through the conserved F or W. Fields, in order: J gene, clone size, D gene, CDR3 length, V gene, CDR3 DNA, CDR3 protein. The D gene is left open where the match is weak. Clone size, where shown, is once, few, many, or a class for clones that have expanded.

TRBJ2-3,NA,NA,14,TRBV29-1,TGCAGCGTTGTGGTGCGGGGTCCGGTGGATACGCAGTATTTT,CSVVVRGPVDTQYF
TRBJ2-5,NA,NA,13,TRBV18,TGTGCCAGCTCACCACAAGATCAAGAGACCCAGTACTTC,CASSPQDQETQYF
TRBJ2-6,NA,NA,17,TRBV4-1,TGCGCCAGCCGACATCCGTCAGGGGACTCTGGGGCCAACGTCCTGACTTTC,CASRHPSGDSGANVLTF
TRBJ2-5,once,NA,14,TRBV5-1,TGCGCCAGCAGCTTGGGGGCGACCCCAGAGACCCAGTACTTC,CASSLGATPETQYF
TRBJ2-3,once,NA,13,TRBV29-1,TGCAGCGTTGAAACGTCAGGCACAGATACGCAGTATTTT,CSVETSGTDTQYF
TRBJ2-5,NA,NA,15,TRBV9,TGTGCCAGCAGCCCCGGGACTTTCGGGCGGGAGACCCAGTACTTC,CASSPGTFGRETQYF
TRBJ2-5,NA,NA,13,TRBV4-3,TGCGCCAGCAGCCAAGATCGGCAAGAGACCCAGTACTTC,CASSQDRQETQYF
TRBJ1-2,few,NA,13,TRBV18,TGTGCCAGCTCACCATCGGGCTTCTATGGCTACACCTTC,CASSPSGFYGYTF
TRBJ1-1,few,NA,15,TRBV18,TGTGCCAGCTCACCAGAGGGGATTGAGAACACTGAAGCTTTCTTT,CASSPEGIENTEAFF
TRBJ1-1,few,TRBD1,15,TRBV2,TGTGCCAGCAGTGGACCACAGGGGCCGAACACTGAAGCTTTCTTT,CASSGPQGPNTEAFF
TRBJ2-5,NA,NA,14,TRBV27,TGTGCCAGCAGTTCCGGGGGCAGGAGGGAGACCCAGTACTTC,CASSSGGRRETQYF
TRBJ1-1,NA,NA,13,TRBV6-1,TGTGCCAGCAGTGAAGTTCCAAACACTGAAGCTTTCTTT,CASSEVPNTEAFF
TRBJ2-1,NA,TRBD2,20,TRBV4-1,TGCGCCAGCAGCCTTCGAGGACTAGCGGGGGGGGTCACGACCTACAATGAGCAGTTCTTC,CASSLRGLAGGVTTYNEQFF
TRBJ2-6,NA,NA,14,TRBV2,TGTGCCAGCAGTTCACGGGCCGGGGCCAACGTCCTGACTTTC,CASSSRAGANVLTF
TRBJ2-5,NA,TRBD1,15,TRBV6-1,TGTGCCAGCAGCGTTGGACAGGGATGGGCAGAGACCCAGTACTTC,CASSVGQGWAETQYF
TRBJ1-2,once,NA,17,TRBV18,TGTGCCAGCTCACCACTGGGAATGACGGGAATTCTCTATGGCTACACCTTC,CASSPLGMTGILYGYTF
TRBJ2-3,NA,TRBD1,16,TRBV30,TGTGCCTGGAGTCGAGGGGGACAGGGGGGCACAGATACGCAGTATTTT,CAWSRGGQGGTDTQYF
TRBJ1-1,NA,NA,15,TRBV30,TGTGCCTGGAGTGTGGGGGGACCTTTGGAGACTGAAGCTTTCTTT,CAWSVGGPLETEAFF
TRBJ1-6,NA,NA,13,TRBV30,TGTGCCTGGGGGAGTCAGGCGCACTCACCCCTCCACTTT,CAWGSQAHSPLHF
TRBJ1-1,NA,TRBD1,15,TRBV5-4,TGTGCCAGCAGCCCAGTTCAGGGGGCAGGCACTGAAGCTTTCTTT,CASSPVQGAGTEAFF
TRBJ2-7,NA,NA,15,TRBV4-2,TGTGCCAGCAGCCAAGCCCCCGGGGTGGGGTACGAGCAGTACTTC,CASSQAPGVGYEQYF
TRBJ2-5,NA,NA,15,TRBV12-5,TGTGCTAGTGGTTGGCCCAGGGGGGCTCAAGAGACCCAGTACTTC,CASGWPRGAQETQYF
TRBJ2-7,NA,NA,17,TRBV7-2,TGTGCCAGCAGCCTCGTCCCCCGGGGCTATGTTGGTCACGAGCAGTACTTC,CASSLVPRGYVGHEQYF
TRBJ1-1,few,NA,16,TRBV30,TGTGCCTGCCTTCCGACAGTCCGGAGAAAGAACACTGAAGCTTTCTTT,CACLPTVRRKNTEAFF
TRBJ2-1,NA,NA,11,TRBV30,TGTGCCTGGGCCTTTAAGGATGAGCAGTTCTTC,CAWAFKDEQFF
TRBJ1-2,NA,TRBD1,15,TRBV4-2,TGTGCCAGCAGCCAAGATCCGGGACAGGTCTATGGCTACACCTTC,CASSQDPGQVYGYTF
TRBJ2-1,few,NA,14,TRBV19,TGTGCCAGTAGAAGGGGAGATTCTTACAATGAGCAGTTCTTC,CASRRGDSYNEQFF
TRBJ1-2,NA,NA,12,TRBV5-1,TGCGCCAGCAGCCTAGACAACTATGGCTACACCTTC,CASSLDNYGYTF
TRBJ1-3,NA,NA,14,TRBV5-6,TGTGCCAGCAGCTCAGGGGTTGCTGGAAACACCATATATTTT,CASSSGVAGNTIYF
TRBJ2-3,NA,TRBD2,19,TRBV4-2,TGTGCCAGCAGCCAAGATAGGAGGGGACTAGCGGGGGGTACAGATACGCAGTATTTT,CASSQDRRGLAGGTDTQYF
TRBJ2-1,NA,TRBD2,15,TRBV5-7,TGTGCCAGCAGCTGGGGGACGGGGGGATACAATGAGCAGTTCTTC,CASSWGTGGYNEQFF
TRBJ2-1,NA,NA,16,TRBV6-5,TGTGCCAGCAGTTTACCGGGACCGAGGACCTACAATGAGCAGTTCTTC,CASSLPGPRTYNEQFF
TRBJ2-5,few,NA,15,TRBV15,TGTGCCACCAGCAGAGATTATAGAGCACAAGAGACCCAGTACTTC,CATSRDYRAQETQYF
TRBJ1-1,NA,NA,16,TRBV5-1,TGCGCCAGCAGCTTGGCCCCACGGACGGTGAACACTGAAGCTTTCTTT,CASSLAPRTVNTEAFF
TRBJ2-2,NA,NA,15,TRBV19,TGTGCCAGTAGTATAGTGTTGACTTCCACCGGGGAGCTGTTTTTT,CASSIVLTSTGELFF
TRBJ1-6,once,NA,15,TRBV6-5,TGTGCCAGCAGGAAACTATTGGGGGGAAATTCACCCCTCCACTTT,CASRKLLGGNSPLHF
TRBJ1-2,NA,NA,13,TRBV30,TGTGCCTGGAGTGGGGGATCTAACTATGGCTACACCTTC,CAWSGGSNYGYTF
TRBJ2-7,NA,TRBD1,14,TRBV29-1,TGCAGCGCCACGACGGACAGGGGAAGCTACGAGCAGTACTTC,CSATTDRGSYEQYF
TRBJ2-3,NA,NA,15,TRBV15,TGTGCCACCAGCAGAGATACGAACGCTGGGGATACGCAGTATTTT,CATSRDTNAGDTQYF
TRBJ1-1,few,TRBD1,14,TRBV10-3,TGTGCCATCAGTGCGAAACAGGGGGCCGCTGAAGCTTTCTTT,CAISAKQGAAEAFF
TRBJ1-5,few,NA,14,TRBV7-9,TGTGCCAGCAGCTTAGAAGGAGGTCATCAGCCCCAGCATTTT,CASSLEGGHQPQHF
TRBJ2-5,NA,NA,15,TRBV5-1,TGCGCCAGCAGCGAGGGACCTCAGCGCCAAGAGACCCAGTACTTC,CASSEGPQRQETQYF
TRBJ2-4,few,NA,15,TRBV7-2,TGTGCCAGCAGCTTCGGGGTTCTAGCCAAAAACATTCAGTACTTC,CASSFGVLAKNIQYF
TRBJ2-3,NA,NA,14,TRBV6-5,TGTGCCAGCAAGCTCAAAGTTGGAGGGGGCGAGCAGTATTTT,CASKLKVGGGEQYF